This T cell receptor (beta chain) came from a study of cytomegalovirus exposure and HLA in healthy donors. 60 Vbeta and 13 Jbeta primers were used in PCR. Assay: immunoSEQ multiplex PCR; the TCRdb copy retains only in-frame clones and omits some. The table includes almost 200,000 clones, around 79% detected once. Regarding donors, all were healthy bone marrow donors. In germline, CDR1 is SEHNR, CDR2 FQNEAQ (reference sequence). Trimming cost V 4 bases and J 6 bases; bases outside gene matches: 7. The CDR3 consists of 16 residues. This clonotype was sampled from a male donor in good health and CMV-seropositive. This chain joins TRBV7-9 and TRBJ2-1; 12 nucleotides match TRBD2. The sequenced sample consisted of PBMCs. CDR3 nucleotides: TGTGCCAGCAGCTCTCTAGCGGGAGGGCCGGGCAATGAGCAGTTCTTC. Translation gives CASSSLAGGPGNEQFF.